Many counts were recorded for the clone carrying this TCR beta chain. Its specificity is not known. CDR1 and CDR2 from the germline V gene are MNHEY and SVGAGI. The CDR3 length is 16 residues. Trimming pared 0 bases from V and 2 bases from J, leaving 11 bases between. This sample is drawn from a study of T-cell memory formation after mild COVID-19. The wider study: TCR clustering was largely donor specific. General study results and limits: From day 15 to 85, contracting clones were balanced between CD4 and CD8, whereas later expanders leaned toward CD4+.

TCR alpha and TCR beta cDNA libraries carrying sample barcodes and UMIs were produced by 5'RACE using constant-segment primers. TCRdb ran MiXCR on the 5' RACE reads and lists one entry per CDR3 protein. The sample yields roughly 450,000 distinct CDR3 sequences, around a sixth seen once. This chain connects TRBV6-5 to TRBJ1-3; tentative D call: TRBD1 (6 bases). The sample taken for sequencing was PBMCs or a T cell subset sorted from them (not recorded which). This sequence originates from an adult woman who had mild COVID-19 (a few samples of this study predate the infection). Cell type and time point are not known. The CDR3 nucleotides read TGTGCCAGCAGTTACTCTTTAGGGGGAACTGGAAACACCATATATTTT. Amino acid sequence: CASSYSLGGTGNTIYF.